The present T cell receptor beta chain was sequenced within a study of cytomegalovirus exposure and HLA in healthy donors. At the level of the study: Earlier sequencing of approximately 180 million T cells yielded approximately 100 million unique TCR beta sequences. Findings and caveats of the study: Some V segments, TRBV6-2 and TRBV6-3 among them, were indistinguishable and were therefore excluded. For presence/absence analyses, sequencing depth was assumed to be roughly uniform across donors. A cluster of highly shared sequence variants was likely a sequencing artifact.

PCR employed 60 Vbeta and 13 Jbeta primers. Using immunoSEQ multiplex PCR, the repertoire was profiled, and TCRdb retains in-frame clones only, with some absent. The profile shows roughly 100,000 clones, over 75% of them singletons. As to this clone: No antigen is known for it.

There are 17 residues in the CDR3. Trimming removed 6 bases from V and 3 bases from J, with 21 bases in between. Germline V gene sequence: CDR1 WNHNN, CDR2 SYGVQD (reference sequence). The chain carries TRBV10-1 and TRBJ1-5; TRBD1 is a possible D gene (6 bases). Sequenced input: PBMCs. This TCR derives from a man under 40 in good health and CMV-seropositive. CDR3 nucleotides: TGCGCCAGCAGCCCTCCCTGGGGGGGCAGAGACAATCAGCCCCAGCATTTT. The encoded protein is CASSPPWGGRDNQPQHF.